The rows below give T cell receptor beta chains drawn from one sample of a study of T-cell memory formation after mild COVID-19. TCRdb redid the calling of the 5' RACE reads with MiXCR, one entry per CDR3 protein. Among 290,000 or so distinct CDR3 sequences listed, roughly 21% were seen once. Sequencing input: PBMCs or a T cell subset sorted from them (not recorded which). These receptors originate from a young man who had mild COVID-19 (a few samples of this study predate the infection). Cell type and time point are not known. The CDR3 runs from the conserved cysteine through the conserved F or W. A row's size may be missing; if present it is once, few, many or a size class.

j_call: TRBJ1-3; v_call: TRBV7-6; clone_size: NA; cdr3_aa: CASSLATGAGNTIYF
j_call: TRBJ1-5; v_call: TRBV12-5; clone_size: NA; cdr3_aa: CASGLSSNQPQHF
j_call: TRBJ2-5; v_call: TRBV2; clone_size: few; cdr3_aa: CASMGREGETQYF
j_call: TRBJ2-7; v_call: TRBV29-1; clone_size: few; cdr3_aa: CSVEVDRPRDYEQYF
j_call: TRBJ1-4; v_call: TRBV27; clone_size: few; cdr3_aa: CASRAEGEKLFF
j_call: TRBJ2-3; v_call: TRBV7-9; clone_size: few; cdr3_aa: CASSQALAGGLTDTQYF
j_call: TRBJ1-1; v_call: TRBV11-2; clone_size: many; cdr3_aa: CASSLDRATEAFF
j_call: TRBJ1-1; v_call: TRBV7-2; clone_size: many; cdr3_aa: CASSFGTPVTEAFF
j_call: TRBJ2-1; v_call: TRBV4-3; clone_size: NA; cdr3_aa: CASSPVGGSSYNEQFF
j_call: TRBJ2-7; v_call: TRBV11-2; clone_size: few; cdr3_aa: CASSSPAGSPYEQYF
j_call: TRBJ2-5; v_call: TRBV5-1; clone_size: many; cdr3_aa: CASSPYLGGAEKETQYF
j_call: TRBJ1-5; v_call: TRBV12-3/TRBV12-4; clone_size: NA; cdr3_aa: CASRGLSNQPQHF
j_call: TRBJ2-7; v_call: TRBV20-1; clone_size: NA; cdr3_aa: CSAKTGISYEQYF
j_call: TRBJ1-2; v_call: TRBV20-1; clone_size: NA; cdr3_aa: CSARGREGYTF
j_call: TRBJ1-2; v_call: TRBV3-1; clone_size: few; cdr3_aa: CASSQVGSRGYTF
j_call: TRBJ1-2; v_call: TRBV21-1; clone_size: NA; cdr3_aa: CASSKAEGPYATTGYTF
j_call: TRBJ1-1; v_call: TRBV6-2/TRBV6-3; clone_size: NA; cdr3_aa: CASSHTGVRFTEAFF
j_call: TRBJ2-5; v_call: TRBV29-1; clone_size: NA; cdr3_aa: CSVDPAGLETQYF
j_call: TRBJ2-7; v_call: TRBV4-3; clone_size: NA; cdr3_aa: CASSQESGHSEQYF
j_call: TRBJ1-5; v_call: TRBV6-2/TRBV6-3; clone_size: NA; cdr3_aa: CASSSSGGNQPQHF
j_call: TRBJ2-1; v_call: TRBV27; clone_size: NA; cdr3_aa: CASRPTGGNEQFF
j_call: TRBJ1-5; v_call: TRBV12-3/TRBV12-4; clone_size: NA; cdr3_aa: CASRNTDQPQHF
j_call: TRBJ2-6; v_call: TRBV4-3; clone_size: few; cdr3_aa: CASSGTGTQSSGANVLTF
j_call: TRBJ2-1; v_call: TRBV4-1; clone_size: NA; cdr3_aa: CASSLLPGTGYNEQFF
j_call: TRBJ2-5; v_call: TRBV28; clone_size: few; cdr3_aa: CASSPLDGLETQYF
j_call: TRBJ1-6; v_call: TRBV7-2; clone_size: many; cdr3_aa: CASSLSRFNSPLHF
j_call: TRBJ1-1; v_call: TRBV7-2; clone_size: few; cdr3_aa: CASTLGQGNTEAFF
j_call: TRBJ2-4; v_call: TRBV7-2; clone_size: NA; cdr3_aa: CASSLVGLAAKNIQYF
j_call: TRBJ2-7; v_call: TRBV6-6; clone_size: NA; cdr3_aa: CASSSWTGLSEQYF
j_call: TRBJ1-5; v_call: TRBV4-1; clone_size: NA; cdr3_aa: CASSQALRDEGRQPQHF
j_call: TRBJ2-5; v_call: TRBV11-2; clone_size: NA; cdr3_aa: CASRPLGRNQETQYF
j_call: TRBJ1-1; v_call: TRBV7-3; clone_size: NA; cdr3_aa: CASSLTGGGLVAEAFF
j_call: TRBJ1-1; v_call: TRBV5-1; clone_size: many; cdr3_aa: CASSLVGTGETEAFF
j_call: TRBJ2-2; v_call: TRBV7-2; clone_size: NA; cdr3_aa: CASSLHRGGTGELFF
j_call: TRBJ2-7; v_call: TRBV5-1; clone_size: few; cdr3_aa: CASSLDRGVGEQYF
j_call: TRBJ2-1; v_call: TRBV19; clone_size: NA; cdr3_aa: CASSPLLAGYNEQFF
j_call: TRBJ2-1; v_call: TRBV6-6; clone_size: NA; cdr3_aa: CASFEAGTAEQFF
j_call: TRBJ1-1; v_call: TRBV9; clone_size: NA; cdr3_aa: CASSVAGGNTEAFF
j_call: TRBJ2-1; v_call: TRBV29-1; clone_size: many; cdr3_aa: CSVPRDTSGEQFF
j_call: TRBJ2-3; v_call: TRBV5-4; clone_size: few; cdr3_aa: CASRVGGYRTDTQYF
j_call: TRBJ1-1; v_call: TRBV27; clone_size: few; cdr3_aa: CASSFIGVPDTEAFF
j_call: TRBJ1-2; v_call: TRBV6-5; clone_size: few; cdr3_aa: CASSYSRQGDYGYTF
j_call: TRBJ1-1; v_call: TRBV6-2/TRBV6-3; clone_size: few; cdr3_aa: CASSPPTGRSTEAFF
j_call: TRBJ1-5; v_call: TRBV11-2; clone_size: NA; cdr3_aa: CASSLDREGPQHF
j_call: TRBJ2-5; v_call: TRBV7-9; clone_size: NA; cdr3_aa: CASSWPKVGDGETQYF
j_call: TRBJ2-3; v_call: TRBV7-2; clone_size: NA; cdr3_aa: CASSLERSSSQYF
j_call: TRBJ2-3; v_call: TRBV18; clone_size: few; cdr3_aa: CASSPGVTDTQYF
j_call: TRBJ2-1; v_call: TRBV7-2; clone_size: few; cdr3_aa: CASSWGLSSYNEQFF
j_call: TRBJ1-4; v_call: TRBV18; clone_size: few; cdr3_aa: CASSPRTPTTNEKLFF
j_call: TRBJ2-7; v_call: TRBV6-5; clone_size: NA; cdr3_aa: CASSAQRDSAYEQYF
j_call: TRBJ2-4; v_call: TRBV18; clone_size: few; cdr3_aa: CASSPVGDTKNIQYF
j_call: TRBJ1-6; v_call: TRBV12-3/TRBV12-4; clone_size: few; cdr3_aa: CASSPWSYGSPLHF
j_call: TRBJ1-1; v_call: TRBV2; clone_size: few; cdr3_aa: CASSELTVPGEAFF
j_call: TRBJ2-3; v_call: TRBV9; clone_size: few; cdr3_aa: CASAGGGGGRTDTQYF